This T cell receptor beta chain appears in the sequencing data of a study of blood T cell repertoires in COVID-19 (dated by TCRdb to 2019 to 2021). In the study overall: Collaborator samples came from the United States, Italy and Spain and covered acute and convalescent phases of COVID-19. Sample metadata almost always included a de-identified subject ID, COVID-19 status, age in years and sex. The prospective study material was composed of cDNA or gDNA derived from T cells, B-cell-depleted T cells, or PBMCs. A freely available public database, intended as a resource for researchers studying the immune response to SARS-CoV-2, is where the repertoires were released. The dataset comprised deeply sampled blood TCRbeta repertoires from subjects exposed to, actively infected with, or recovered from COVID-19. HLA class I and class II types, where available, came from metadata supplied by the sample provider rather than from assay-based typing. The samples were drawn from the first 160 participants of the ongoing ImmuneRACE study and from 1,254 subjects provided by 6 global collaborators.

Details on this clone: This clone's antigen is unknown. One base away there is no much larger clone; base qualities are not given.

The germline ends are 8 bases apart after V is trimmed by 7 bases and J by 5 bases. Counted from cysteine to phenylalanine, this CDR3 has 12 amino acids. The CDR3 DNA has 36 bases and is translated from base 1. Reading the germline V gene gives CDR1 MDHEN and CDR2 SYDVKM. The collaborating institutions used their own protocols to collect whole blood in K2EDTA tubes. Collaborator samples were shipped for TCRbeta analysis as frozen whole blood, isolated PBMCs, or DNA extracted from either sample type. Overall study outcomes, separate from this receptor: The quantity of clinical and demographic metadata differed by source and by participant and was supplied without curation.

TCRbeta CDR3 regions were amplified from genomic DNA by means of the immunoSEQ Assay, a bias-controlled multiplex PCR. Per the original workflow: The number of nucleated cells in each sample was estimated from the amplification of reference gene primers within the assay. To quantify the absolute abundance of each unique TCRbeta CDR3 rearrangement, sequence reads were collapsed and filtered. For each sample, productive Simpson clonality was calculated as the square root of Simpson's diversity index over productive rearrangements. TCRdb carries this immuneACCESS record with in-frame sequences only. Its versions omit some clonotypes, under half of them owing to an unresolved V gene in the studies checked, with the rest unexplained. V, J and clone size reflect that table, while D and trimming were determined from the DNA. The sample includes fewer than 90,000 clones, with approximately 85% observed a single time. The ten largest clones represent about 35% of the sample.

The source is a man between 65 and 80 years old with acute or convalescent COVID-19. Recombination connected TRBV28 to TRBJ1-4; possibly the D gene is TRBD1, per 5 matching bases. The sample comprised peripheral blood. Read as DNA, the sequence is TGTGCCAGCATGACAGTCAATGAAAAACTGTTTTTT. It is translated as CASMTVNEKLFF.